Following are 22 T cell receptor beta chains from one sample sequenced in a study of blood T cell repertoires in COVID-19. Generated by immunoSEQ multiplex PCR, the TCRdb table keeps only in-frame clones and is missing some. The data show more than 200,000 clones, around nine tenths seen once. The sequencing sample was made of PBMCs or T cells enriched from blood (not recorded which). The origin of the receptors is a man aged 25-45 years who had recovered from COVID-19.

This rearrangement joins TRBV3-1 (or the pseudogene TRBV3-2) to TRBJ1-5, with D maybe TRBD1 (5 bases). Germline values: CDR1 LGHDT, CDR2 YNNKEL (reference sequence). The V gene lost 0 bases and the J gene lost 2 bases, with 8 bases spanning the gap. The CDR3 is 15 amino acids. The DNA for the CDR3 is TGTGCCAGCAGCCAAGAGGGGGGTGGCAATCAGCCCCAGCATTTT. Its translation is CASSQEGGGNQPQHF.

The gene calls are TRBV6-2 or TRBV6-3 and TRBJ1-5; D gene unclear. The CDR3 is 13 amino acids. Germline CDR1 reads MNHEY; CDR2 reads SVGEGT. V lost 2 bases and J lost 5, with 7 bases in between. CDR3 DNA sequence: TGTGCCAGCAGTTACCGTCCAGATCAGCCCCAGCATTTT. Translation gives CASSYRPDQPQHF.

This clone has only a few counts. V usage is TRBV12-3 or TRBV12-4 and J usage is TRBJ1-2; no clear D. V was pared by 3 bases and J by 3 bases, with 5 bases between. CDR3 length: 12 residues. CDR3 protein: CASSFGDYGYTF. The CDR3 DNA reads TGTGCCAGCAGTTTCGGAGACTATGGCTACACCTTC.

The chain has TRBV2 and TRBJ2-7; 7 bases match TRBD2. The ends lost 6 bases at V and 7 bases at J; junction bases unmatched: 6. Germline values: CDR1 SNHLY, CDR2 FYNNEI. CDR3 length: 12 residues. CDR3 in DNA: TGTGCCAGCAGCCTGGGGGGGAGAGAGCAGTACTTC. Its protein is CASSLGGREQYF.

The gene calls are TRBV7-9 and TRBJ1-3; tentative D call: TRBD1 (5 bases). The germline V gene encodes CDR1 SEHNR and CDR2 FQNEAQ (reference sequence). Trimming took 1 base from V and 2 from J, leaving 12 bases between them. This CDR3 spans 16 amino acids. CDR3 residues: CASSLGSAGTGNTIYF. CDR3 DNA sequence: TGTGCCAGCAGCTTAGGGTCGGCAGGGACTGGAAACACCATATATTTT.

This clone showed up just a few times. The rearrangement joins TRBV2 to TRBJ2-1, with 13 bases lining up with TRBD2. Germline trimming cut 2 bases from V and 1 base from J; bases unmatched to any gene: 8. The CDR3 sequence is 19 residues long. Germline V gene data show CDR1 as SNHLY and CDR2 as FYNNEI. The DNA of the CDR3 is TGTGCCAGCAGTGAAAGGAGGGGGACTAGCGGGAAATCCTACAATGAGCAGTTCTTC. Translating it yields CASSERRGTSGKSYNEQFF.

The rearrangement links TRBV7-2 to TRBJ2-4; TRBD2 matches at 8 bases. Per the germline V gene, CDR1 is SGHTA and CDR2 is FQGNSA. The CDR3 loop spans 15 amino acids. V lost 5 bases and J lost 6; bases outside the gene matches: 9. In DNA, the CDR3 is TGTGCCAGCAGCCGGGAGGGGGGTAAGGGAAACATTCAGTACTTC. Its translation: CASSREGGKGNIQYF.

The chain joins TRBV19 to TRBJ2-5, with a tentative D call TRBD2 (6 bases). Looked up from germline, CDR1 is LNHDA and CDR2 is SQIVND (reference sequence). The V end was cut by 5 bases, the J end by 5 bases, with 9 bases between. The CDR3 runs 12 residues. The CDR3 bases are TGTGCCAGTAGTTTTGGGGGGGAGACCCAGTACTTC. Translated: CASSFGGETQYF.

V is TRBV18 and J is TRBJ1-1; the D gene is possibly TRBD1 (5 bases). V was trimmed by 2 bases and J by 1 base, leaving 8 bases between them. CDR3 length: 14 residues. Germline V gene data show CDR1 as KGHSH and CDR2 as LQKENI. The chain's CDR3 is CASSPTQGNTEAFF. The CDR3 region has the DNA TGTGCCAGCTCACCAACCCAGGGGAACACTGAAGCTTTCTTT.

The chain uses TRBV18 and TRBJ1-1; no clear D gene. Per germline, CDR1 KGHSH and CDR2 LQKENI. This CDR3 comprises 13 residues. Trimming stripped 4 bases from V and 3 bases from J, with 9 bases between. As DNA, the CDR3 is TGTGCCAGCTCACTTACAGAAGACACTGAAGCTTTCTTT. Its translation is CASSLTEDTEAFF. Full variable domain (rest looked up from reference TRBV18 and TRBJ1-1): NAGVMQNPRHLVRRRGQEARLRCSPMKGHSHVYWYRQLPEEGLKFMVYLQKENIIDESGMPKERFSAEFPKEGPSILRIQQVVRGDSAAYFCASSLTEDTEAFFGQGTRLTVV.

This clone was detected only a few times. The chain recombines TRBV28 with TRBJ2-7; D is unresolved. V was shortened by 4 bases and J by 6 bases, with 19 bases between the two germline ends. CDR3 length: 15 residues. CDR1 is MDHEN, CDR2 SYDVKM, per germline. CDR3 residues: CASSSSFLSTPEQYF. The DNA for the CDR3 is TGTGCCAGCAGTTCGAGTTTTCTATCCACCCCCGAGCAGTACTTC.

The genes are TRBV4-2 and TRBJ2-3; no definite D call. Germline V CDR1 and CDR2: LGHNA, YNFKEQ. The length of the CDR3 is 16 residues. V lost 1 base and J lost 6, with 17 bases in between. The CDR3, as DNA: TGTGCCAGCAGCCAAGCCCCCAATGGGCTGGGCGATACGCAGTATTTT. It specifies CASSQAPNGLGDTQYF.

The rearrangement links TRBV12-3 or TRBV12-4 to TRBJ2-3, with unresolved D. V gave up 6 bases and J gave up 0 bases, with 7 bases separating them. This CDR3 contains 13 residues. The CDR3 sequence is CASRVYSTDTQYF. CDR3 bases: TGTGCCAGCAGAGTCTATAGCACAGATACGCAGTATTTT.

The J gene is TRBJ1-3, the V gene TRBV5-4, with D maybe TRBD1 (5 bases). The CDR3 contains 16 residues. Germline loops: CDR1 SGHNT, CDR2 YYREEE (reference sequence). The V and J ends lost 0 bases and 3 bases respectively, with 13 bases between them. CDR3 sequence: CASSLAVGGGGNTIYF. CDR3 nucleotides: TGTGCCAGCAGCTTGGCCGTGGGGGGAGGTGGAAACACCATATATTTT. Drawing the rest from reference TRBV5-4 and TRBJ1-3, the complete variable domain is ETGVTQSPTHLIKTRGQQVTLRCSSQSGHNTVSWYQQALGQGPQFIFQYYREEENGRGNFPPRFSGLQFPNYSSELNVNALELDDSALYLCASSLAVGGGGNTIYFGEGSWLTVV.

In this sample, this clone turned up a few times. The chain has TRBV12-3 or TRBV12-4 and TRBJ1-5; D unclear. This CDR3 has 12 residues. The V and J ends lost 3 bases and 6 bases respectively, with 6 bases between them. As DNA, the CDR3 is TGTGCCAGCAGTTTCCCCGGTCAGCCCCAGCATTTT. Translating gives CASSFPGQPQHF.

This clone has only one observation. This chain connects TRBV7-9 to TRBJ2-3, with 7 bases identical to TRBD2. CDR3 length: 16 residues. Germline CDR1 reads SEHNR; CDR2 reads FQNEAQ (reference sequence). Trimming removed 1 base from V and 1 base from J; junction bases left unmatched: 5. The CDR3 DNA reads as TGTGCCAGCAGCTTAGTTAATCTAGCGGGCACAGATACGCAGTATTTT. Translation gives CASSLVNLAGTDTQYF.

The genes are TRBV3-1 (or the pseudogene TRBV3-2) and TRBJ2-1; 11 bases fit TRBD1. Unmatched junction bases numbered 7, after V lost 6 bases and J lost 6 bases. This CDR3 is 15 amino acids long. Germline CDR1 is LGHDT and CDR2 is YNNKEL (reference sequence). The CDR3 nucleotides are TGTGCCAGCAGGGACAGGGGGCCTTCTGGCAATGAGCAGTTCTTC. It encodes CASRDRGPSGNEQFF.

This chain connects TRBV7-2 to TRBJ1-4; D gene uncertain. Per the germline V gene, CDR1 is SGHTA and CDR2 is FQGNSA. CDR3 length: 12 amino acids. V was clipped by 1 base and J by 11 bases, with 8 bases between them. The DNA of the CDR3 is TGTGCCAGCAGCTTAGTTTCCGAGAAACTGTTTTTT. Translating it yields CASSLVSEKLFF.

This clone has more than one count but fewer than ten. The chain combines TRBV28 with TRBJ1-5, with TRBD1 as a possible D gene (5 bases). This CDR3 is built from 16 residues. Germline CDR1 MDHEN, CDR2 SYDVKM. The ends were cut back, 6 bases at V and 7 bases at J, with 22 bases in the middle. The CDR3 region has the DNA TGTGCCAGCAGCTTTTTAAGTAGGGGCAGCGGGCAGCCCCAGCATTTT. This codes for CASSFLSRGSGQPQHF. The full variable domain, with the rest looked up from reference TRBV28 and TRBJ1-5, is DVKVTQSSRYLVKRTGEKVFLECVQDMDHENMFWYRQDPGLGLRLIYFSYDVKMKEKGDIPEGYSVSREKKERFSLILESASTNQTSMYLCASSFLSRGSGQPQHFGDGTRLSIL.

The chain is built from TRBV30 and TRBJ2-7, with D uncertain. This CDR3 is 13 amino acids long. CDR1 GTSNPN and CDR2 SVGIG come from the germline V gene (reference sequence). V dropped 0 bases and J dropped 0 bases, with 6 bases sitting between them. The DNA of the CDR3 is TGTGCCTGGAGTGTAGGAGTCTCCTACGAGCAGTACTTC. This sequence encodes CAWSVGVSYEQYF. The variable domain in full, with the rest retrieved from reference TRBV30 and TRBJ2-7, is SQTIHQWPATLVQPVGSPLSLECTVEGTSNPNLYWYRQAAGRGLQLLFYSVGIGQISSEVPQNLSASRPQDRQFILSSKKLLLSDSGFYLCAWSVGVSYEQYFGPGTRLTVT.

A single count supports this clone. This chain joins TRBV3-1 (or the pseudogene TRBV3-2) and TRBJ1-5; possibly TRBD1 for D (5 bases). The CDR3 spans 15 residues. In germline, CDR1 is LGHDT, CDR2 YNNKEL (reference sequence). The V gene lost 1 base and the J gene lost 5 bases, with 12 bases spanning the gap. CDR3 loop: CASSQGTPGHQPQHF. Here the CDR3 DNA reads TGTGCCAGCAGCCAAGGGACACCCGGGCATCAGCCCCAGCATTTT.

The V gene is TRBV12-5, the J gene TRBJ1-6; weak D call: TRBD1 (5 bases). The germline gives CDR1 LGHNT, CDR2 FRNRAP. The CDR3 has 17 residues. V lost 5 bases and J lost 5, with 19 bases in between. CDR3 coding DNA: TGTGCTAGTGGTCTGGGGAGGGGCGGAAGGAATAATTCACCCCTCCACTTT. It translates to CASGLGRGGRNNSPLHF. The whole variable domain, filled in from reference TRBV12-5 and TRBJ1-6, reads DARVTQTPRHKVTEMGQEVTMRCQPILGHNTVFWYRQTMMQGLELLAYFRNRAPLDDSGMPKDRFSAEMPDATLATLKIQPSEPRDSAVYFCASGLGRGGRNNSPLHFGNGTRLTVT.